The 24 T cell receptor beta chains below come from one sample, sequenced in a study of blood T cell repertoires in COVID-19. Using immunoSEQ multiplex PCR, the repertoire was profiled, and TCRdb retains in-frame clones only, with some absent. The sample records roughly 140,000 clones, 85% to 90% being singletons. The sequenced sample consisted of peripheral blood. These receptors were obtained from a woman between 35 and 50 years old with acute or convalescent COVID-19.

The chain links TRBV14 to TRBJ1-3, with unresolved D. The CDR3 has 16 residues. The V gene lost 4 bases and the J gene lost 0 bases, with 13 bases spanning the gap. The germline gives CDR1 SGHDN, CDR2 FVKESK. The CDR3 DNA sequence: TGTGCCAGCAGCCGGCCCAGTAGACTCTCTGGAAACACCATATATTTT. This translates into CASSRPSRLSGNTIYF.

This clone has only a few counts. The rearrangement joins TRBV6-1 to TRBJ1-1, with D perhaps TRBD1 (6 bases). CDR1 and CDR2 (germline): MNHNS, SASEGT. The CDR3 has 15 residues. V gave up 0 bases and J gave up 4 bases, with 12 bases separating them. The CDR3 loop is CASSEASTGRTEAFF. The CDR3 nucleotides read TGTGCCAGCAGTGAAGCATCGACAGGTCGCACTGAAGCTTTCTTT.

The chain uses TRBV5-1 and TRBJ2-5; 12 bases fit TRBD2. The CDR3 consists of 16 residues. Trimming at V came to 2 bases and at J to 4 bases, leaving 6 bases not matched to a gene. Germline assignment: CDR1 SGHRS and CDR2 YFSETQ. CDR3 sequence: CASSFTPSGGGETQYF. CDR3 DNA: TGCGCCAGCAGCTTCACACCTAGCGGGGGGGGAGAGACCCAGTACTTC.

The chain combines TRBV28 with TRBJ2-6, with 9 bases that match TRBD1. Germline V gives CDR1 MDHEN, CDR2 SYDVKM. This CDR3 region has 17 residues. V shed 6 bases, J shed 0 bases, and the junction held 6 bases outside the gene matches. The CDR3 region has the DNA TGTGCCAGCAGGGGACAGGGCCTCAACTCTGGGGCCAACGTCCTGACTTTC. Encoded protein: CASRGQGLNSGANVLTF. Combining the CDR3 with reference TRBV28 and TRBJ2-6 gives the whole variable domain DVKVTQSSRYLVKRTGEKVFLECVQDMDHENMFWYRQDPGLGLRLIYFSYDVKMKEKGDIPEGYSVSREKKERFSLILESASTNQTSMYLCASRGQGLNSGANVLTFGAGSRLTVL.

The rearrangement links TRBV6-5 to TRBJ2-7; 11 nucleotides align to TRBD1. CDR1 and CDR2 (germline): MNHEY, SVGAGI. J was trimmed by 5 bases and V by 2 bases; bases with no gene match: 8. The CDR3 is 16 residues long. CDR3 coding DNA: TGTGCCAGCAGTTACGGTACCGGGACAGGGGGGGACGAGCAGTACTTC. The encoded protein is CASSYGTGTGGDEQYF.

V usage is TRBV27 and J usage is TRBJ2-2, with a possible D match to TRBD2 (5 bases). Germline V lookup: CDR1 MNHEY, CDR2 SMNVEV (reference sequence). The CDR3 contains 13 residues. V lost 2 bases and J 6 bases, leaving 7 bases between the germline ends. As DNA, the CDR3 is TGTGCCAGCAGTTTAGTACTAGCCGGGGAGCTGTTTTTT. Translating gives CASSLVLAGELFF.

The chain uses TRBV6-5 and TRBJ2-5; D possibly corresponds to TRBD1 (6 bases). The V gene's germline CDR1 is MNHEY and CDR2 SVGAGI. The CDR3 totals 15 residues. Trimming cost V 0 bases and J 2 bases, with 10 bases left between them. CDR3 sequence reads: CASSYSLGGQETQYF. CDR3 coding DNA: TGTGCCAGCAGTTACTCGCTAGGGGGTCAAGAGACCCAGTACTTC.

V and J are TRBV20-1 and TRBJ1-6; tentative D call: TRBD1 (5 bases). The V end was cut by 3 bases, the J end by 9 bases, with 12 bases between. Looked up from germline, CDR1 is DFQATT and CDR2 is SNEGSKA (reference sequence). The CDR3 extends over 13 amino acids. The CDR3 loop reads CSASAGSGSPLHF. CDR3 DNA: TGCAGTGCTAGTGCAGGGTCTGGTTCACCCCTCCACTTT.

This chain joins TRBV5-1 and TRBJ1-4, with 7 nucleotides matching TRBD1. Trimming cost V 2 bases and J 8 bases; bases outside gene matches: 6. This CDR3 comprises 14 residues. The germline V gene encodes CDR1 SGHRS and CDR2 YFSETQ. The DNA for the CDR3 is TGCGCCAGCAGCTTACAGGGGTTAGCCGAAAAACTGTTTTTT. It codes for CASSLQGLAEKLFF.

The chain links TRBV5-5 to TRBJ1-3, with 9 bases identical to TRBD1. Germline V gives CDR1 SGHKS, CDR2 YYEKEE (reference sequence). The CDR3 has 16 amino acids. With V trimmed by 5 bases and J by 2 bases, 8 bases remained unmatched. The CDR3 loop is CASSRQGELPGNTIYF. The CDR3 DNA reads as TGTGCCAGCAGTCGACAGGGGGAATTACCTGGAAACACCATATATTTT.

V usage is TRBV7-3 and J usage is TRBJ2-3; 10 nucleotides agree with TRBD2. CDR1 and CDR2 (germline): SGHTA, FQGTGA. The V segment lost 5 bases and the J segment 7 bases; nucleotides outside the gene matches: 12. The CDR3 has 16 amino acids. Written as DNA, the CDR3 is TGTGCCAGCAGCCCGGATAGCGGGGGGAATGGTAATACGCAGTATTTT. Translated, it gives CASSPDSGGNGNTQYF.

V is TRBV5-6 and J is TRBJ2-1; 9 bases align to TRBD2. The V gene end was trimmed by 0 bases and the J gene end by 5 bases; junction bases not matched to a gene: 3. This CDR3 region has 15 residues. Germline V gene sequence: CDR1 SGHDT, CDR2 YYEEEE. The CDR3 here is CASSLERGVNNEQFF. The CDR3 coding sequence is TGTGCCAGCAGCTTGGAGCGGGGGGTGAACAATGAGCAGTTCTTC.

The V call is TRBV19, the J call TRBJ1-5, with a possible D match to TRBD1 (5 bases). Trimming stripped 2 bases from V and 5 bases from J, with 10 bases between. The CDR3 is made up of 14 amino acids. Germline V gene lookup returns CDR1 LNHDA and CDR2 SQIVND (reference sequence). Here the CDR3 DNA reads TGTGCCAGTAGTATAACCAGGGTTTATCAGCCCCAGCATTTT. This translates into CASSITRVYQPQHF.

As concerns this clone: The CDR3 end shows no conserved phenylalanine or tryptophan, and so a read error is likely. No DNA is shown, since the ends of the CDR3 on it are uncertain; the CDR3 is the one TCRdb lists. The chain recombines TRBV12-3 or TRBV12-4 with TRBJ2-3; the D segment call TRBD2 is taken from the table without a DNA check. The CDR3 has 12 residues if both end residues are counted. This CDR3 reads CASSLPPGLAVP.

The CDR3 sequence is CASSRGLAGTQETQYF. In nucleotides, the CDR3 is TGTGCCAGCAGCCGGGGACTAGCGGGGACACAAGAGACCCAGTACTTC. The chain joins TRBV28 to TRBJ2-5, with TRBD2 matching 13 bases. Germline values: CDR1 MDHEN, CDR2 SYDVKM. This CDR3 has 16 residues. Trimming took 6 bases from V and 2 from J; bases not matched to a gene: 6.

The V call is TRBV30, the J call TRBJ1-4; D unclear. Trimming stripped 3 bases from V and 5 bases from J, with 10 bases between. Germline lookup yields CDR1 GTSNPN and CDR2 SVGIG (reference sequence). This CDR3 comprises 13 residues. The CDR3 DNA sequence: TGTGCCTGGAGCCTTGCGGGGAATGAAAAACTGTTTTTT. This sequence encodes CAWSLAGNEKLFF.

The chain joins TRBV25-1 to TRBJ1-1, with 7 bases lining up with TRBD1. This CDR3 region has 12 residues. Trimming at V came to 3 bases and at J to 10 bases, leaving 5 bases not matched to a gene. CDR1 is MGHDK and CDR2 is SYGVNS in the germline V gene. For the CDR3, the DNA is TGTGCCAGCAGTGACCAGACAGGGCTAGCTTTCTTT. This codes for CASSDQTGLAFF.

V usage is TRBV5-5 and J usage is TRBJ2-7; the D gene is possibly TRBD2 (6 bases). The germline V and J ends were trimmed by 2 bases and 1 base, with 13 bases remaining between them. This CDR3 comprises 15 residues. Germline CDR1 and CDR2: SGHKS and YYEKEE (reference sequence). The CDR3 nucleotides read TGTGCCAGCAGCTTTCTTAGCGGTCCTTCCTACGAGCAGTACTTC. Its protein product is CASSFLSGPSYEQYF.

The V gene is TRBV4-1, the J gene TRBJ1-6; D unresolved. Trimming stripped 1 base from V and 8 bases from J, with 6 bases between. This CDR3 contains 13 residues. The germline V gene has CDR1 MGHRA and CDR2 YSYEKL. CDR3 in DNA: TGCGCCAGCAGCCAAGTCTCGGATTCACCCCTCCACTTT. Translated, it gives CASSQVSDSPLHF.

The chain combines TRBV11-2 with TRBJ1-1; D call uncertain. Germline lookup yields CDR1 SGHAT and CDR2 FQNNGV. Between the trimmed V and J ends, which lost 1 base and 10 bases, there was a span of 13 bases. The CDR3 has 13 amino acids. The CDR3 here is CASSLVKLVGAFF. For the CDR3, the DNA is TGTGCCAGCAGCTTAGTAAAGTTGGTCGGAGCTTTCTTT.

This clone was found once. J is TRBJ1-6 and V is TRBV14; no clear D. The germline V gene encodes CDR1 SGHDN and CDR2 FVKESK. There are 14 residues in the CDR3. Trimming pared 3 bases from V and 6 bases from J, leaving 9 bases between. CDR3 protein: CASSHSEPNSPLHF. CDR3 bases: TGTGCCAGCAGCCACTCCGAGCCTAATTCACCCCTCCACTTT.

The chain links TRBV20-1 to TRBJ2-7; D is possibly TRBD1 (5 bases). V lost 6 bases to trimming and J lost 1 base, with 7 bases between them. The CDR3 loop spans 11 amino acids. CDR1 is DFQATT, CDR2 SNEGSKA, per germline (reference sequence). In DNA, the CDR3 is TGCAGTGCGGGGCGGTCCTACGAGCAGTACTTC. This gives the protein CSAGRSYEQYF.

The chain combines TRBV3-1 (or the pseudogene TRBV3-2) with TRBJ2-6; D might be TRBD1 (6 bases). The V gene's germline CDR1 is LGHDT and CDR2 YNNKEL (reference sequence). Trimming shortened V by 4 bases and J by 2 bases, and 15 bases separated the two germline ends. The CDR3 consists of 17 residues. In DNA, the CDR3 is TGTGCCAGCAGCCCACCATTGACAGGCACTGGGGCCAACGTCCTGACTTTC. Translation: CASSPPLTGTGANVLTF.

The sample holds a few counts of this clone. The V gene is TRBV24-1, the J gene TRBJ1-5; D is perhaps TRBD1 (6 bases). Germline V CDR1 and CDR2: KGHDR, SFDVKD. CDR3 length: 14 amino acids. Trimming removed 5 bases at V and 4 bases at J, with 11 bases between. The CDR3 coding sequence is TGTGCCACCAGTGTTACAGGGAATAATCAGCCCCAGCATTTT. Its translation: CATSVTGNNQPQHF.